The entry below describes one T cell receptor (beta chain). In this sample, this clone turned up once. The clone's antigen remains unknown. No per-base quality is available; no much larger clone lies one base away. The sample belongs to a study of blood T cell repertoires in COVID-19 (dated by TCRdb to 2020 to 2021). Background for the entire study: The collaborator samples originated in the United States, Italy and Spain and spanned the acute and convalescent phases of COVID-19. The prospective study material was composed of cDNA or gDNA derived from T cells, B-cell-depleted T cells, or PBMCs. Subjects who had been exposed to COVID-19, were actively infected with it, or had recovered from it provided the deeply sampled blood TCRbeta repertoires that made up the dataset. The repertoires were released in a freely available public database meant as a resource for research on the immune response to SARS-CoV-2. Samples came from the ongoing ImmuneRACE study (first 160 participants) plus 1,254 subjects from 6 global collaborators. Nearly every sample came with metadata listing a de-identified subject ID, COVID-19 status, age in years and sex. Where HLA class I and class II types were available, the types were taken from metadata supplied by the sample provider, not from assay-based typing. General findings and caveats noted by the study authors: Clinical and demographic metadata were provided uncurated, with the amount varying by source and participant.

Each collaborating institution followed its own protocols to collect whole blood in K2EDTA tubes. For TCRbeta analysis, collaborators shipped samples as frozen whole blood, isolated PBMCs, or DNA extracted from either of those sample types. TCRbeta CDR3 regions were amplified from genomic DNA using the immunoSEQ Assay, a bias-controlled multiplex PCR. For the original study's pipeline: Nucleated cell counts per sample were estimated from amplification of reference gene primers within the assay. Sequence reads were collapsed and filtered to measure the absolute abundance of every unique TCRbeta CDR3 rearrangement. For each sample, productive Simpson clonality was calculated as the square root of Simpson's diversity index over productive rearrangements. TCRdb provides this immuneACCESS table in a form limited to in-frame rearrangements. Some clones are lacking; in checked studies, under half of them reflect an unresolved V gene, and why the rest are absent is not known. That table gives V, J and clone size, and the DNA gave D and trimming. The sample table shows some 150,000 clones, and approximately 80% are seen once. The ten largest clones represent 25% to 30% of the sample.

V loses 0 bases, J loses 4 bases, and the germline ends lie 9 bases apart. From the germline V gene, CDR1 is MNHEY and CDR2 is SVGAGI. From the cysteine up to the phenylalanine, the CDR3 has a length of 14 residues. This entry keeps only the CDR3 DNA: 42 bases, framed from base 1. Input material: peripheral blood. The receptor was isolated from a woman aged 60-70 years with acute or convalescent COVID-19. The sequence joins TRBV6-5 to TRBJ1-2; a tentative D call is TRBD1 (5 bases match). The encoded CDR3 is CASSYSARAYGYTF. The DNA sequence is as follows: TGTGCCAGCAGTTACTCGGCCAGGGCCTATGGCTACACCTTC.